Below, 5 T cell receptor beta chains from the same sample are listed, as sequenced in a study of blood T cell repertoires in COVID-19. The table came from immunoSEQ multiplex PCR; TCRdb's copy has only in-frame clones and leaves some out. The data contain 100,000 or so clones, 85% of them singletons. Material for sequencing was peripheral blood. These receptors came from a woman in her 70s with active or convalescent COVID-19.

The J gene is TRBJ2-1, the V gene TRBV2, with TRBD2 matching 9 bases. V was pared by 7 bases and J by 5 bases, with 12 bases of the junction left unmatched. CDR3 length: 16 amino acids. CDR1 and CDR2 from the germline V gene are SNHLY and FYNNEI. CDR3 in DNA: TGTGCCAGCATGAGGGTAGCGGGAGAGGGTGACAATGAGCAGTTCTTC. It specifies CASMRVAGEGDNEQFF.

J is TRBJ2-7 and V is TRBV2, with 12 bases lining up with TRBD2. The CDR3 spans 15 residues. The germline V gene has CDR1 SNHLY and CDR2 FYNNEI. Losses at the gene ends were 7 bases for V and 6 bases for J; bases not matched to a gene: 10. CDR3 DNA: TGTGCCAGCAAGCGGACTAGCGGGACATTTGGCGAGCAGTACTTC. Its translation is CASKRTSGTFGEQYF.

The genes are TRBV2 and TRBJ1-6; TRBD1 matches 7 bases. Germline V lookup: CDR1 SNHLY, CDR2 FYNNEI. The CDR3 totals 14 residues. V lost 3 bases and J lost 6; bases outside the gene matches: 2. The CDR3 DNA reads TGTGCCAGCAGTGAGGGACAGCCTAATTCACCCCTCCACTTT. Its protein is CASSEGQPNSPLHF.

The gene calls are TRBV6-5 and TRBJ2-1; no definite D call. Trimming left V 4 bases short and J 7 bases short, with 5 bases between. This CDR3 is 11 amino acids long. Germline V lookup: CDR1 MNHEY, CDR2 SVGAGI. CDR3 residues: CASSLENEQFF. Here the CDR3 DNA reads TGTGCCAGCAGTTTAGAAAATGAGCAGTTCTTC.

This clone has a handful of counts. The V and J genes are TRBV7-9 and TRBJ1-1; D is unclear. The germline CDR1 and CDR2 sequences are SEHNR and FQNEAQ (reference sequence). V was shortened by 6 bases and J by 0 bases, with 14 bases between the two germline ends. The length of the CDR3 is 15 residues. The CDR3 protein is CASRPTEAMNTEAFF. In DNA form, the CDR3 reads TGTGCCAGCAGGCCGACCGAGGCCATGAACACTGAAGCTTTCTTT.